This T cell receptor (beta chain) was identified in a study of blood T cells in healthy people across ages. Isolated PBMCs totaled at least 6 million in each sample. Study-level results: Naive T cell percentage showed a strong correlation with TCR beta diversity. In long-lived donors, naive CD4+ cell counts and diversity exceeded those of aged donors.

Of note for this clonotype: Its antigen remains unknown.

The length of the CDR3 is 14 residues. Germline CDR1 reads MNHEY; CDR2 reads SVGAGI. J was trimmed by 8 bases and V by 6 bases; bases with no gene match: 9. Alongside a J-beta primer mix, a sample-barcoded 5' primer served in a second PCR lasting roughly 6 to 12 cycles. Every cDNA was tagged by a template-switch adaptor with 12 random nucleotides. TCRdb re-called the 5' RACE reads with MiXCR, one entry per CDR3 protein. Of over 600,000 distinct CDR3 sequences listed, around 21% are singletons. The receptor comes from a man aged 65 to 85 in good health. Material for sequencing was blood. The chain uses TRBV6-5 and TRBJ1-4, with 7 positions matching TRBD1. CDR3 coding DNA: TGTGCCAGCAGCCAGGGACAGTTAGGGGAAAAACTGTTTTTT. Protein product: CASSQGQLGEKLFF.